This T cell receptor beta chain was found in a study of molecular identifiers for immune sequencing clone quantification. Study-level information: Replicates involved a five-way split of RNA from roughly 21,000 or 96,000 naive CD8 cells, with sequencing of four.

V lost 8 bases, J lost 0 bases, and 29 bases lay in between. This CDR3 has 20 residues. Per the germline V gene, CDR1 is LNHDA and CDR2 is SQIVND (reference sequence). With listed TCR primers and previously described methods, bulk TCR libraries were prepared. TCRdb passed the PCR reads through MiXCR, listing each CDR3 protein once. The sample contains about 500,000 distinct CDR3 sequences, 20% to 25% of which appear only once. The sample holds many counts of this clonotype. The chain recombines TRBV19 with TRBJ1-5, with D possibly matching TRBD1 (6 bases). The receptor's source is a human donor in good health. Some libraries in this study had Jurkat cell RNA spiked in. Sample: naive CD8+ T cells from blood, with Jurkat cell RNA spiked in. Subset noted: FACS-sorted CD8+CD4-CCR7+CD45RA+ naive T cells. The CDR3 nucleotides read TGTGCCAGTGCTCCGCGAAAACAGGGTCCAGATCAATATAGCAATCAGCCCCAGCATTTT. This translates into CASAPRKQGPDQYSNQPQHF.